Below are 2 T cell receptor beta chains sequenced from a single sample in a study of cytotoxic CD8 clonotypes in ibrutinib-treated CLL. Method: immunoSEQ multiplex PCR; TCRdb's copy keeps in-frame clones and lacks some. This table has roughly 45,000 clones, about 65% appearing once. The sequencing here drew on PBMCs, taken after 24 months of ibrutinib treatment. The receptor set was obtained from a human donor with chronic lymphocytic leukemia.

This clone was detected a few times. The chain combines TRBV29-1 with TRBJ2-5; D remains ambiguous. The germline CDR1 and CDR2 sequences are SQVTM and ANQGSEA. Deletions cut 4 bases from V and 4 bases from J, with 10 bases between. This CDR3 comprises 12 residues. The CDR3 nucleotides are TGCAGCGTTGTAAAACTTGGAGAGACCCAGTACTTC. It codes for CSVVKLGETQYF.

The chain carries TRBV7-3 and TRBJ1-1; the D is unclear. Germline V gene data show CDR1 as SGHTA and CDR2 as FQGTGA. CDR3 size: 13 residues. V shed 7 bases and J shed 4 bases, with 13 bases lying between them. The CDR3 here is CASKLGTTTEAFF. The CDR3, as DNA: TGTGCCAGCAAGCTGGGAACAACCACTGAAGCTTTCTTT. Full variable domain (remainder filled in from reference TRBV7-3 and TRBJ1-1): GAGVSQTPSNKVTEKGKYVELRCDPISGHTALYWYRQSLGQGPEFLIYFQGTGAADDSGLPNDRFFAVRPEGSVSTLKIQRTERGDSAVYLCASKLGTTTEAFFGQGTRLTVV.